Described below is a single T cell receptor beta chain sequence and its context. The junction and the germline gene differ at one end; a read error may be behind it. This entry belongs to a study of cytomegalovirus exposure and HLA in healthy donors. PCR amplification relied on 60 Vbeta primers (plus 13 Jbeta primers). The repertoire was sequenced with immunoSEQ multiplex PCR; TCRdb's copy has only in-frame clones and lacks some. This table has some 250,000 clones, roughly 82% appearing once. The CDR3 has 16 amino acids. Germline V gene lookup returns CDR1 SEHNR and CDR2 FQNEAQ (reference sequence). The specimen sequenced was PBMCs. This receptor was identified in a woman aged 40 to 50 in good health and CMV-seropositive. V usage is TRBV7-9 and J usage is TRBJ1-2, with 11 bases lining up with TRBD1. In DNA form, the CDR3 reads TGTTCCAGTGGGCCCTTAGCCCGCGGGACAGGGGGTGGCTACACCTTC. It encodes CSSGPLARGTGGGYTF.